This T cell receptor beta chain was identified during a study of cytomegalovirus exposure and HLA in healthy donors. V gave up 3 bases and J gave up 7 bases; unmatched junction bases: 11. Looked up from germline, CDR1 is SEHNR and CDR2 is FQNEAQ (reference sequence). The CDR3 runs 15 residues. Notes on this clone: Its specificity is unknown.

Findings and limits, study-wide: Later analysis reportedly placed an Asian-associated ancestry cluster below the approximately 700-donor mean in N-insertions.

Amplification used 60 Vbeta primers and 13 Jbeta primers. This table comes from immunoSEQ multiplex PCR, and its TCRdb copy is limited to in-frame clones, with some not included. The sample lists over 100,000 clones; around 10% were seen once. This receptor was obtained from a middle-aged woman in good health and CMV-seropositive. The sample taken for sequencing was PBMCs. The chain combines TRBV7-9 with TRBJ1-1; TRBD1 agrees at 7 bases. The CDR3 DNA reads TGTGCCAGCAGCTTTGGGGACAGAAATTCGGATGAAGCTTTCTTT. Protein: CASSFGDRNSDEAFF.